This is a list of T cell receptor beta chains from one sample in a study of T cell repertoires in cytomegalovirus infection. These TCRs are of unknown antigen specificity. TCRdb processed the reads anew with MiXCR; each CDR3 protein has one entry. The table lists 750,000 to 900,000 distinct CDR3 sequences, approximately 32% of them singletons. This specimen consisted of cultured CD8+ T cells from PBMCs, obtained from culture after CMV antigen stimulation. The receptors here all came from a human donor in good health (CMV status not recorded). Some clones in this sample may be carry-over from other donors' samples. The CDR3 runs from the conserved cysteine through the conserved F or W. D genes are given only for firm matches. Clone size is shown for a subset of rows, as once, few, many or a class of expanded clone.

TRBJ1-1 | . | many | TRBV7-2 | CASSSKVSEAFF | TGTGCCAGCAGCTCTAAGGTGTCTGAAGCTTTCTTT
TRBJ1-6 | . | . | TRBV4-3 | CASSQDGRSSTHSPLHF | TGCGCCAGCAGCCAAGATGGCCGGTCTTCTACGCATTCACCCCTCCACTTT
TRBJ2-3 | . | few | TRBV7-2 | CASSPFTGRSSTDTQYF | TGTGCCAGCAGCCCCTTTACAGGGAGGTCTAGCACAGATACGCAGTATTTT
TRBJ1-1 | TRBD1 | . | TRBV19 | CASSILRGHTEAFF | TGTGCCAGTAGTATACTCAGGGGGCATACTGAAGCTTTCTTT
TRBJ1-1 | . | many | TRBV7-2 | CASSFGLMNTEAFF | TGTGCCAGCAGCTTTGGGTTAATGAACACTGAAGCTTTCTTT
TRBJ1-1 | . | few | TRBV7-4 | CASSAVQSRGPEAFF | TGTGCCAGCAGCGCCGTACAGAGTAGGGGTCCTGAAGCTTTCTTT
TRBJ1-6 | . | . | TRBV7-9 | CASSLQGKRSSPLHF | TGTGCCAGCAGCCTTCAGGGGAAACGGAGTTCACCCCTCCACTTT
TRBJ2-5 | . | . | TRBV6-5 | CASSLQALGETQYF | TGTGCCAGCAGTTTACAGGCCCTGGGGGAGACCCAGTACTTC
TRBJ1-1 | . | . | TRBV27 | CASSFQVNTEAFF | TGTGCCAGCAGTTTCCAGGTGAACACTGAAGCTTTCTTT
TRBJ1-1 | . | . | TRBV7-9 | CASEGGEGEAFF | TGTGCCAGCGAGGGCGGGGAGGGAGAAGCTTTCTTT
TRBJ2-7 | . | . | TRBV7-9 | CASSFGREQYF | TGTGCCAGCAGCTTCGGGCGGGAGCAGTACTTC
TRBJ2-3 | . | . | TRBV13 | CASSLVSGRAADTQYF | TGTGCCAGCAGCTTAGTGTCTGGCAGGGCGGCAGATACGCAGTATTTT
TRBJ2-3 | . | many | TRBV11-2 | CASSFNYSPLRNTQYF | TGTGCCAGCAGCTTTAACTACTCCCCCCTCAGGAATACGCAGTATTTT
TRBJ2-1 | TRBD2 | many | TRBV7-8 | CASSKGLTYNEQFF | TGTGCCAGCAGCAAGGGACTAACCTACAATGAGCAGTTCTTC
TRBJ2-1 | . | . | TRBV7-6 | CASSQEGFRVVPAMIEQFF | TGTGCCAGCAGCCAAGAGGGGTTTCGAGTCGTACCGGCGATGATTGAGCAGTTCTTC
TRBJ1-2 | . | . | TRBV6-1 | CASLLSGPYGYTF | TGTGCCAGCTTACTTAGTGGGCCTTATGGCTACACCTTC
TRBJ1-2 | . | . | TRBV15 | CATSRDRQVNYGYTF | TGTGCCACCAGCAGAGATAGACAGGTTAACTATGGCTACACCTTC
TRBJ2-3 | TRBD2 | . | TRBV3-1 | CASSVPVQRGGPDTQYF | TGTGCCAGCAGCGTTCCGGTCCAGCGGGGGGGCCCAGATACGCAGTATTTT
TRBJ1-1 | TRBD1 | . | TRBV20-1 | CSALLEWTGITEAFF | TGCAGTGCTCTCTTGGAGTGGACAGGGATTACTGAAGCTTTCTTT
TRBJ1-5 | TRBD1 | few | TRBV15 | CATSREGQGLILDQPQHF | TGTGCCACCAGCAGAGAAGGACAGGGGTTAATATTGGATCAGCCCCAGCATTTT
TRBJ1-6 | TRBD1 | . | TRBV5-5 | CASSLDQTGTGFSPLHF | TGTGCCAGCAGCTTGGATCAGACCGGGACAGGATTTTCACCCCTCCACTTT
TRBJ1-3 | . | few | TRBV29-1 | CSATGRPSGNTIYF | TGCAGCGCAACGGGACGCCCCTCTGGAAACACCATATATTTT
TRBJ1-5 | . | . | TRBV20-1 | CSARDMVGNQPQHF | TGCAGTGCTAGAGACATGGTGGGCAATCAGCCCCAGCATTTT
TRBJ2-3 | . | . | TRBV6-5 | CASSYSTGMLGDTQYF | TGTGCCAGCAGTTACTCGACGGGGATGCTGGGAGATACGCAGTATTTT
TRBJ2-3 | . | few | TRBV19 | CASSNRQLVASTDTQYF | TGTGCCAGTAGTAATCGGCAGCTAGTGGCTAGCACAGATACGCAGTATTTT
TRBJ2-3 | TRBD2 | many | TRBV7-2 | CASSPGTSWADTQYF | TGTGCCAGCAGCCCAGGGACTAGCTGGGCAGATACGCAGTATTTT
TRBJ1-5 | . | few | TRBV4-2 | CASSQAENQPQHF | TGTGCCAGCAGCCAAGCGGAGAATCAGCCCCAGCATTTT
TRBJ2-5 | . | few | TRBV2 | CASEGRGGPQETQYF | TGTGCCAGCGAGGGGAGGGGGGGGCCCCAAGAGACCCAGTACTTC
TRBJ2-5 | . | . | TRBV3-1 | CASSQAGIQETQYF | TGTGCCAGCAGCCAAGCGGGGATCCAAGAGACCCAGTACTTC
TRBJ2-5 | TRBD2 | few | TRBV7-3 | CASALGGGAAETQYF | TGTGCCAGCGCCCTGGGCGGGGGGGCCGCGGAGACCCAGTACTTC
TRBJ1-1 | . | few | TRBV5-5 | CASSLDINTEAFF | TGTGCCAGCAGCTTGGATATAAACACTGAAGCTTTCTTT
TRBJ2-2 | . | . | TRBV23-1 | CASSQMWGGNTGELFF | TGCGCCAGCAGTCAAATGTGGGGTGGGAACACCGGGGAGCTGTTTTTT
TRBJ1-2 | . | few | TRBV12-3/TRBV12-4 | CASILAGAAGPYGYTF | TGTGCCAGCATTCTTGCGGGGGCCGCAGGTCCTTATGGCTACACCTTC
TRBJ1-4 | . | many | TRBV7-2 | CASSLALTNEKLFF | TGTGCCAGCAGCTTAGCGCTAACTAATGAAAAACTGTTTTTT
TRBJ1-1 | . | few | TRBV6-5 | CASSYSEGLTEAFF | TGTGCCAGCAGTTACTCGGAGGGGCTCACTGAAGCTTTCTTT
TRBJ2-2 | . | few | TRBV7-2 | CASSSTTPRPGPHTGELFF | TGTGCCAGCAGCTCCACGACACCTAGGCCTGGCCCTCACACCGGGGAGCTGTTTTTT
TRBJ2-3 | . | many | TRBV12-3/TRBV12-4 | CASSFDYRTDTQYF | TGTGCCAGCAGTTTCGACTATCGCACAGATACGCAGTATTTT
TRBJ1-5 | . | few | TRBV9 | CASSVGGSWPQHF | TGTGCCAGCAGCGTAGGGGGTTCTTGGCCCCAGCATTTT
TRBJ1-5 | . | . | TRBV24-1 | CATSDWTVSNQPQHF | TGTGCCACCAGTGATTGGACGGTTAGCAATCAGCCCCAGCATTTT
TRBJ2-6 | TRBD1 | few | TRBV6-1 | CASSEAPTGFRTGANVLTF | TGTGCCAGCAGTGAAGCTCCGACAGGGTTCCGCACTGGGGCCAACGTCCTGACTTTC
TRBJ2-7 | . | . | TRBV12-3/TRBV12-4 | CASSRDDRIFNEQYF | TGTGCCAGCAGCCGGGACGACAGGATTTTCAACGAGCAGTACTTC